The present entry profiles one T cell receptor (beta chain) with its context. Its matching antigen is unknown. These data originate in a study of T cell clonotyping in hematopoietic cell transplantation. Notes on the study in general: CD4 and CD8 repertoire contributions could not be separated without sorting. Broader posttransplant TCR repertoire diversity was predicted by graft donor and pretransplant recipient Inverse Simpson Index values. Few recipient clonotypes overlapped donors; over 97% were de novo at given depth. Recipient TCR diversity dropped after transplant; expanded clonotypes rose from day 30 to 180.

The method was immunoSEQ multiplex PCR; TCRdb's version includes in-frame clones alone and lacks a portion of them. The sample gives nearly 5,500 clones, around 82% of which show up once; 9.5% to 15% is in the top ten. The CDR3 spans 13 residues. The J segment lost 8 bases and the V segment lost 6 bases, leaving 12 bases of the junction unmatched. Germline CDR1 is SQVTM and CDR2 is ANQGSEA. The chain combines TRBV29-1 with TRBJ1-2; 7 positions match TRBD1. This sample comprised peripheral blood mononuclear cells, obtained 30 days after allogeneic stem cell transplant. The receptor comes from a male patient aged 60 to 75 who had an allogeneic stem cell transplant from an unrelated donor, so the T cells may come from the graft donor. Some clones in this sample may be carry-over from other donors' samples. The CDR3 region has the DNA TGCAGCGTATCGGTAGGGGGCGTAGGAGGCTACACCTTC. It codes for CSVSVGGVGGYTF.